The following is a TCR beta chain sequence with its context. These data belong to a study of blood T cell repertoires in COVID-19. Study information: Specimens from acute and convalescent COVID-19 originated in the United States, Italy and Spain. Sources were T cells, B-cell-depleted T cells, or PBMCs; the material itself was cDNA or gDNA.

The length of the CDR3 is 13 residues. V shed 3 bases and J shed 6 bases, with 9 bases lying between them. The germline V gene has CDR1 DFQATT and CDR2 SNEGSKA (reference sequence). The authors' processing: Estimated nucleated cell counts came from reference gene primer amplification. Clones were read by immunoSEQ multiplex PCR, and TCRdb kept only the in-frame ones, dropping some. V, J and clone size are taken as reported in that table, and D and trimming were inferred from the DNA itself. The sample holds under 200,000 clones, over 70% seen once. The receptor comes from a man aged 55 to 70 with active or convalescent COVID-19. This chain links TRBV20-1 with TRBJ1-6; D gene unclear. The sample comprised peripheral blood. CDR3 bases: TGCAGTGCTAGTCTGGCCCCTAATTCACCCCTCCACTTT. Translating gives CSASLAPNSPLHF.